The 3 T cell receptor beta chains listed next were all sequenced from one sample in a study of beta chain features in type 1 diabetes. Sequencing targeted expressed TCRB transcripts, as all isolated RNA had been reverse transcribed. Generated by immunoSEQ multiplex PCR, the TCRdb table keeps only in-frame clones and is missing some. The data hold under 500,000 clones, with 30% observed a single time. What was sequenced was naive CD4+ T cells from blood. The receptors derive from a man in his late teens or twenties in good health.

The rearrangement links TRBV4-3 to TRBJ2-5; D is ambiguous. The V and J ends lost 4 bases and 2 bases respectively, with 8 bases between them. Germline CDR1 is LGHNA and CDR2 is YSLEER. This CDR3 spans 13 amino acids. CDR3 sequence (DNA): TGCGCCAGCAGCCCGGGCAGGCAAGAGACCCAGTACTTC. Amino acid sequence: CASSPGRQETQYF.

The rearrangement links TRBV30 to TRBJ2-7; weak D call: TRBD2 (6 bases). Trimming stripped 5 bases from V and 6 bases from J, with 11 bases between. Germline assignment: CDR1 GTSNPN and CDR2 SVGIG (reference sequence). CDR3 size: 11 residues. The CDR3 spells CAWGDWGEQYF. The CDR3 DNA sequence: TGTGCCTGGGGGGACTGGGGCGAGCAGTACTTC.

V and J are TRBV29-1 and TRBJ1-1, with no clear D. Trimming shortened V by 4 bases and J by 5 bases, and 11 bases separated the two germline ends. Germline CDR1 and CDR2: SQVTM and ANQGSEA. This CDR3 region has 12 residues. The CDR3 spells CSVVGVRTEAFF. The CDR3 nucleotides read TGCAGCGTTGTTGGGGTGAGGACTGAAGCTTTCTTT. The variable domain in full, completed from reference TRBV29-1 and TRBJ1-1, reads SAVISQKPSRDICQRGTSLTIQCQVDSQVTMMFWYRQQPGQSLTLIATANQGSEATYESGFVIDKFPISRPNLTFSTLTVSNMSPEDSSIYLCSVVGVRTEAFFGQGTRLTVV.